The 32 T cell receptor beta chains below all came from one sample that was sequenced in a study of T-cell reconstitution after alpha-beta-depleted transplantation in children. Unique molecular identifiers were incorporated into the prepared TCRbeta library. TCRdb processed the PCR reads anew with MiXCR; each CDR3 protein has one entry. The data hold about 640,000 distinct CDR3 sequences, with roughly 17% observed a single time. The source was PBMCs from the stem cell graft donor, collected from the stem cell graft. These receptors were taken from a human donor who donated a stem cell graft to a child with acute myeloid leukemia.

The rearrangement joins TRBV27 to TRBJ2-2; TRBD2 aligns across 8 bases. Germline CDR1 is MNHEY and CDR2 is SMNVEV (reference sequence). This CDR3 is 15 amino acids long. The V gene end was trimmed by 4 bases and the J gene end by 6 bases; junction bases not matched to a gene: 7. Here the CDR3 DNA reads TGTGCCAGCAGTTCCCAGGGACTAGTGGCCGGGGAGCTGTTTTTT. This codes for CASSSQGLVAGELFF.

In this sample, this clonotype turned up a few times. The rearrangement uses TRBV7-9 and TRBJ1-1; D unclear. V shed 2 bases and J shed 6 bases, with 16 bases lying between them. The CDR3 runs 15 residues. From germline, CDR1 is SEHNR and CDR2 FQNEAQ (reference sequence). CDR3 amino acids: CASSLIEDDRPEAFF. The CDR3 bases are TGTGCCAGCAGCTTAATTGAAGATGACCGCCCTGAAGCTTTCTTT.

This clonotype was detected only a few times. The chain is built from TRBV5-1 and TRBJ2-1; D is possibly TRBD1 (6 bases). Between the trimmed V and J ends, which lost 3 bases and 5 bases, there was a span of 18 bases. Germline CDR1 is SGHRS and CDR2 is YFSETQ. This CDR3 spans 16 amino acids. CDR3 in DNA: TGCGCCAGCAGCTACCCAGCCGGGACATCTGACAATGAGCAGTTCTTC. It translates to CASSYPAGTSDNEQFF.

The V and J genes are TRBV5-1 and TRBJ1-1, with D possibly TRBD1 on 5 matching bases. V lost 4 bases and J 1 base, leaving 14 bases between the germline ends. From germline, CDR1 is SGHRS and CDR2 YFSETQ. The CDR3 contains 15 residues. The CDR3 protein is CASSNIGASNTEAFF. The CDR3 DNA reads TGCGCCAGCAGCAATATAGGGGCGTCGAACACTGAAGCTTTCTTT.

The table lists this clonotype with many counts. This chain's CDR3 is CSARREAGGLSYEQYF. The CDR3 DNA sequence: TGCAGTGCACGACGCGAAGCGGGGGGCCTCTCCTACGAGCAGTACTTC. The rearrangement joins TRBV20-1 to TRBJ2-7; TRBD2 aligns across 9 bases. Germline trimming cut 6 bases from V and 0 bases from J; bases unmatched to any gene: 12. Germline CDR1 is DFQATT and CDR2 is SNEGSKA (reference sequence). The CDR3 is 16 amino acids.

Of note for this clonotype: The conserved phenylalanine or tryptophan normally closing the CDR3 is absent here, so this likely arose from a read error. The DNA is omitted, as the CDR3 cannot be located on it reliably, and the CDR3 follows TCRdb's listing. CDR3 residues: CASSPRDRGALQP. V gene TRBV13 combines with J gene TRBJ1-2; the table's D gene call, TRBD1, was not cross checked with the DNA. Germline V gives CDR1 PRHDT, CDR2 FYEKMQ (reference sequence). Counting both end residues, the CDR3 totals 13 amino acids.

The sample holds many counts of this clonotype. The CDR3 region has the DNA TGTGCCAGCAGCCAGGGTGTGCAGCCCCAGCATTTT. It translates to CASSQGVQPQHF. This chain connects TRBV7-9 to TRBJ1-5, with a tentative D call TRBD1 (5 bases). Trimming pared 5 bases from V and 7 bases from J, leaving 9 bases between. Germline V CDR1 and CDR2: SEHNR, FQNEAQ (reference sequence). The CDR3 is 12 amino acids.

This clonotype was observed many times. The genes are TRBV27 and TRBJ2-2; D gene ambiguous. V lost 8 bases to trimming and J lost 3 bases, with 4 bases between them. The CDR3 runs to 11 residues. The germline gives CDR1 MNHEY, CDR2 SMNVEV (reference sequence). In DNA form, the CDR3 reads TGTGCCAGCCGGTACACCGGGGAGCTGTTTTTT. It specifies CASRYTGELFF.

This clonotype has ten or more counts. The gene calls are TRBV20-1 and TRBJ2-2; the D is unclear. Germline assignment: CDR1 DFQATT and CDR2 SNEGSKA (reference sequence). V was cut by 2 bases and J by 1 base, with 5 bases left in between. This CDR3 is built from 13 residues. The CDR3 sequence is CSARSRNTGELFF. The CDR3, as DNA: TGCAGTGCTAGAAGCCGGAACACCGGGGAGCTGTTTTTT.

This clonotype appeared many times. This chain connects TRBV6-1 to TRBJ2-5; 9 bases line up with TRBD1. V shed 7 bases and J 4 bases; nucleotides not matched to a gene: 4. This CDR3 comprises 13 residues. Germline V gene sequence: CDR1 MNHNS, CDR2 SASEGT. CDR3 DNA sequence: TGTGCCAGCACCTCGGACAGGGGAGAGACCCAGTACTTC. Translated: CASTSDRGETQYF.

The table lists this clonotype with many counts. The rearrangement uses TRBV20-1 and TRBJ1-4; a possible D gene is TRBD1 (5 bases). Trimming took off 7 bases at V and 4 bases at J, with 7 bases between the two ends. The CDR3 runs 11 residues. The germline gives CDR1 DFQATT, CDR2 SNEGSKA (reference sequence). The CDR3 DNA sequence: TGCAGTGTGACAGATAATGAAAAACTGTTTTTT. It translates to CSVTDNEKLFF.

This clonotype was picked up many times. The gene calls are TRBV20-1 and TRBJ2-7; no definite D call. This CDR3 comprises 15 residues. Looked up from germline, CDR1 is DFQATT and CDR2 is SNEGSKA (reference sequence). Trimming left V 3 bases short and J 0 bases short, with 15 bases between. The CDR3 DNA is TGCAGTGCTAGGCGTGGGTCAGGTGCCTCCTACGAGCAGTACGTC. It yields the protein CSARRGSGASYEQYV.

V usage is TRBV6-1 and J usage is TRBJ1-5; no clear D. This CDR3 region has 13 residues. CDR1 MNHNS and CDR2 SASEGT come from the germline V gene. The germline V and J ends were trimmed by 6 bases and 1 base, with 7 bases remaining between them. CDR3 region: CASSKKSNQPQHF. The CDR3 region has the DNA TGTGCCAGCAGCAAGAAGAGCAATCAGCCCCAGCATTTT.

This clonotype was seen many times. This rearrangement joins TRBV20-1 to TRBJ1-2, with D uncertain. The CDR3 length is 14 residues. V gave up 2 bases and J gave up 4 bases, with 14 bases separating them. In germline, CDR1 is DFQATT, CDR2 SNEGSKA (reference sequence). CDR3 nucleotide sequence: TGCAGTGCTAGATACCAGCCTACCAGCTATGGCTACACCTTC. Translation gives CSARYQPTSYGYTF.

The V gene is TRBV4-1, the J gene TRBJ1-5; TRBD1 agrees at 9 bases. Germline trimming cut 4 bases from V and 6 bases from J; bases unmatched to any gene: 7. Germline lookup yields CDR1 MGHRA and CDR2 YSYEKL. The CDR3 is 15 residues long. CDR3 amino acids: CASSLTGGSGQPQHF. Written as DNA, the CDR3 is TGCGCCAGCAGCCTTACAGGGGGCAGCGGTCAGCCCCAGCATTTT.

This clonotype has at least ten counts. The chain uses TRBV29-1 and TRBJ2-1; TRBD1 or TRBD2 may be the D gene (5 bases each). The CDR3 sequence is 10 residues long. Trimming cost V 5 bases and J 10 bases, with 9 bases left between them. The germline V gene encodes CDR1 SQVTM and CDR2 ANQGSEA. DNA of the CDR3: TGCAGCGTTTTCGAGGGGGAGCAGTTCTTC. It translates to CSVFEGEQFF.

At least ten counts were recorded for this clonotype. The genes are TRBV20-1 and TRBJ1-1, with D perhaps TRBD1 (6 bases). V dropped 4 bases and J dropped 1 base, with 7 bases sitting between them. The CDR3 spans 12 residues. Germline assignment: CDR1 DFQATT and CDR2 SNEGSKA (reference sequence). The CDR3 protein is CSAIQGNTEAFF. In DNA form, the CDR3 reads TGCAGTGCTATACAGGGGAACACTGAAGCTTTCTTT.

Ten or more counts support this clonotype. The chain combines TRBV20-1 with TRBJ1-2; TRBD1 matches 7 bases. This CDR3 region has 12 residues. Germline assignment: CDR1 DFQATT and CDR2 SNEGSKA (reference sequence). V gave up 6 bases and J gave up 4 bases; unmatched junction bases: 5. CDR3 DNA: TGCAGTGCCAGGGGGTCCTCCTATGGCTACACCTTC. As protein: CSARGSSYGYTF.

The J gene is TRBJ2-1, the V gene TRBV10-3, with D uncertain. The V and J ends lost 5 bases and 6 bases respectively, with 11 bases between them. CDR1 is ENHRY and CDR2 is SYGVKD in the germline V gene. The CDR3 runs 13 residues. For the CDR3, the DNA is TGTGCCATCAGTCGGGCTGCGTCCAATGAGCAGTTCTTC. This gives the protein CAISRAASNEQFF.

The V gene is TRBV7-2, the J gene TRBJ1-2, with D uncertain. Trimming removed 0 bases at V and 2 bases at J, with 10 bases between. CDR3 length: 15 residues. Per germline, CDR1 SGHTA and CDR2 FQGNSA. The CDR3 sequence is CASSLAQILNYGYTF. The CDR3 DNA sequence: TGTGCCAGCAGCTTAGCTCAGATCCTGAACTATGGCTACACCTTC.

The chain employs TRBV7-9 and TRBJ2-6; the D is unclear. Germline loops: CDR1 SEHNR, CDR2 FQNEAQ (reference sequence). Trimming cost V 0 bases and J 0 bases, with 6 bases left between them. The CDR3 has 16 amino acids. In nucleotides, the CDR3 is TGTGCCAGCAGCTTAGCGCCGTACTCTGGGGCCAACGTCCTGACTTTC. Its translation is CASSLAPYSGANVLTF.

Only a few counts were recorded for this clonotype. The chain carries TRBV20-1 and TRBJ2-5; D is undetermined. The CDR3 is 13 residues long. CDR1 is DFQATT and CDR2 is SNEGSKA in the germline V gene (reference sequence). Trimming removed 2 bases from V and 1 base from J, with 8 bases in between. CDR3 coding DNA: TGCAGTGCTAGATGGGTTAGCCAAGAGACCCAGTACTTC. Its translation: CSARWVSQETQYF.

CDR3 nucleotide sequence: TGTGCCAGCAGCGTAGATTCCGGGACTAGACACTCTGGGGCCAACGTCCTGACTTTC. Translating it yields CASSVDSGTRHSGANVLTF. V is TRBV9 and J is TRBJ2-6; TRBD2 aligns across 8 bases. Germline V gives CDR1 SGDLS, CDR2 YYNGEE. The CDR3 contains 19 residues. The V gene end was trimmed by 0 bases and the J gene end by 0 bases; junction bases not matched to a gene: 8.

This clonotype was detected ten times or more. This chain joins TRBV20-1 and TRBJ2-3; TRBD2 matches 8 bases. Germline values: CDR1 DFQATT, CDR2 SNEGSKA (reference sequence). CDR3 length: 14 residues. V dropped 5 bases and J dropped 6; count of bases not matched to a gene: 10. DNA for the CDR3: TGCAGTGCTCGGGGGGGTATATTCACGGATACGCAGTATTTT. Translating gives CSARGGIFTDTQYF.

This clonotype was found a few times. This chain uses TRBV7-9 with TRBJ1-2; D call uncertain. CDR1 is SEHNR, CDR2 FQNEAQ, per germline (reference sequence). Trimming shortened V by 1 base and J by 8 bases, and 14 bases separated the two germline ends. This CDR3 comprises 14 residues. The CDR3 reads CASSLDAVIGGYTF. The CDR3 coding sequence is TGTGCCAGCAGCTTAGACGCAGTGATTGGAGGCTACACCTTC.

J is TRBJ2-2 and V is TRBV28; D unresolved. V lost 10 bases and J lost 3, with 15 bases in between. The CDR3 totals 14 residues. CDR1 and CDR2 (germline): MDHEN, SYDVKM. The CDR3 nucleotides are TGTGCCACCCGAAGGGTCGCGGACACCGGGGAGCTGTTTTTT. Protein: CATRRVADTGELFF.

The chain recombines TRBV12-3 or TRBV12-4 with TRBJ2-3, with D hard to call. Trimming removed 4 bases at V and 4 bases at J, with 12 bases between. This CDR3 region has 14 residues. CDR3 sequence (DNA): TGTGCCAGCAGTTCGTCTTTGGCCGCAGATACGCAGTATTTT. Encoded protein: CASSSSLAADTQYF.

This clonotype was picked up many times. The chain's CDR3 is CASSPRQGADTQYF. The CDR3 DNA follows: TGCGCCAGCAGCCCCCGACAGGGGGCAGATACGCAGTATTTT. The chain uses TRBV5-1 and TRBJ2-3; 9 positions match TRBD1. Germline loops: CDR1 SGHRS, CDR2 YFSETQ. V dropped 4 bases and J dropped 4; count of bases not matched to a gene: 4. The CDR3 runs to 14 residues.

This clonotype was counted a few times. This sequence joins TRBV7-2 and TRBJ2-2, with 7 bases identical to TRBD1. This CDR3 has 15 amino acids. Germline trimming cut 5 bases from V and 3 bases from J; bases unmatched to any gene: 6. Germline lookup yields CDR1 SGHTA and CDR2 FQGNSA. CDR3 region: CASSADRRHTGELFF. The CDR3 DNA sequence: TGTGCCAGCAGCGCGGACAGGAGACACACCGGGGAGCTGTTTTTT.

The table lists this clonotype with a count of one. The rearrangement links TRBV12-3 or TRBV12-4 to TRBJ1-5; D gene unclear. The CDR3 extends over 12 amino acids. Trimming took 6 bases from V and 5 from J, leaving 8 bases between them. This CDR3 is CASRDSYQPQHF. In nucleotides, the CDR3 is TGTGCCAGCAGGGATTCGTATCAGCCCCAGCATTTT.

In its sample, this clonotype was seen many times. The chain recombines TRBV20-1 with TRBJ1-6, with a possible D match to TRBD1 (5 bases). V was shortened by 6 bases and J by 2 bases, with 20 bases between the two germline ends. The CDR3 is made up of 17 amino acids. CDR1 is DFQATT and CDR2 is SNEGSKA in the germline V gene (reference sequence). DNA for the CDR3: TGCAGTGCCCTACCGCTGGACGGGGGGACCTATAATTCACCCCTCCACTTT. Residues: CSALPLDGGTYNSPLHF.

The table lists this clonotype with many counts. The chain employs TRBV20-1 and TRBJ1-5; 9 positions agree with TRBD1. V gave up 5 bases and J gave up 6 bases; unmatched junction bases: 11. The CDR3 is made up of 15 amino acids. CDR1 and CDR2 (germline): DFQATT, SNEGSKA (reference sequence). The CDR3 coding sequence is TGCAGTGCTGCAAAGAACAGGGGGCTGAGTCAGCCCCAGCATTTT. Translating it yields CSAAKNRGLSQPQHF.